The rows below give T cell receptor beta chains drawn from one sample of a study of OX40 agonist ivuxolimab in advanced cancers. Produced via immunoSEQ multiplex PCR; TCRdb's table is partial and in-frame only. The profile shows around 40,000 clones, 84% of them singletons. This specimen was CD4+ or CD8+ T cells sorted from blood, taken in a trial of the OX40 agonist ivuxolimab. Source of these receptors: an adult with an advanced solid tumor such as melanoma, head and neck, liver or kidney cancer. CDR3s include the opening cysteine and the closing phenylalanine or tryptophan. The D gene is left open where the match is weak. Part of the rows lack a size; the others show once, few, many or a class for expanded clones.

d_call: TRBD2
clone_size: once
v_call: TRBV4-2
j_call: TRBJ2-7
cdr3_nt: TGTGCCAGCGGTCGGGGCGGGAGCTCAGACGAGCAGTACTTC
cdr3_aa: CASGRGGSSDEQYF

d_call: -
clone_size: once
v_call: TRBV11-3
j_call: TRBJ2-5
cdr3_nt: TGTGCCAGCAGCTTAGCGGCGCAGTACTTC
cdr3_aa: CASSLAAQYF

d_call: -
clone_size: -
v_call: TRBV27
j_call: TRBJ1-6
cdr3_nt: TGTGCCAGCAGTTTACAGGGTCCTACCTATTCACCCCTCCACTTT
cdr3_aa: CASSLQGPTYSPLHF

d_call: -
clone_size: -
v_call: TRBV7-6
j_call: TRBJ1-1
cdr3_nt: TGTGCCAGCAGTCCGACAGCGAACACTGAAGCTTTCTTT
cdr3_aa: CASSPTANTEAFF

d_call: -
clone_size: -
v_call: TRBV14
j_call: TRBJ2-2
cdr3_nt: TGTGCCAGCAGCCAAGGAGGGCCTGGGGGCGGGGAGCTGTTTTTT
cdr3_aa: CASSQGGPGGGELFF

d_call: TRBD1
clone_size: -
v_call: TRBV4-2
j_call: TRBJ2-5
cdr3_nt: TGTGCCAGCAGCCAGGCGACAGGGGGCGGGTTTGAGACCCAGTACTTC
cdr3_aa: CASSQATGGGFETQYF

d_call: -
clone_size: few
v_call: TRBV5-8
j_call: TRBJ2-1
cdr3_nt: TGTGCCAGCAGCTTGGCTCTCAGATGGAATACTGACAATGAGCAGTTCTTC
cdr3_aa: CASSLALRWNTDNEQFF

d_call: TRBD2
clone_size: -
v_call: TRBV28
j_call: TRBJ2-7
cdr3_nt: TGTGCCAGCAGTTTATGGCTAGCGGGAGAAAACGAGCAGTACTTC
cdr3_aa: CASSLWLAGENEQYF

d_call: -
clone_size: few
v_call: TRBV7-6
j_call: TRBJ2-3
cdr3_nt: TGTGCCAGCAGCGCCCACTATAATACGCAGTATTTT
cdr3_aa: CASSAHYNTQYF

d_call: -
clone_size: medium-sized
v_call: TRBV25-1
j_call: TRBJ2-7
cdr3_nt: TGTGCCAGCAGTGAAACCCTTAATGGCGAGCAGTACTTC
cdr3_aa: CASSETLNGEQYF

d_call: -
clone_size: -
v_call: TRBV6-6
j_call: TRBJ2-5
cdr3_nt: TGTGCCAGGGCCTCCGGGCCCCAGGAGACCCAGTACTTC
cdr3_aa: CARASGPQETQYF

d_call: -
clone_size: -
v_call: TRBV4-3
j_call: TRBJ2-2
cdr3_nt: TGCGCCAGCAGCCAAGGGGGAGCTGGCGGGGAGCTGTTTTTT
cdr3_aa: CASSQGGAGGELFF

d_call: -
clone_size: -
v_call: TRBV7-3
j_call: TRBJ1-1
cdr3_nt: TGTGCCAGCAGCTTAACGGTGGGGTCTGAAGCTTTCTTT
cdr3_aa: CASSLTVGSEAFF

d_call: -
clone_size: -
v_call: TRBV28
j_call: TRBJ2-3
cdr3_nt: TGTGCCAGCACCCTAACAGCCCCCAGCACAGATACGCAGTATTTT
cdr3_aa: CASTLTAPSTDTQYF

d_call: -
clone_size: -
v_call: TRBV7-6
j_call: TRBJ1-1
cdr3_nt: TGTGCCAGCAGCCGAGGAGGGTACGCTGAAGCTTTCTTT
cdr3_aa: CASSRGGYAEAFF

d_call: TRBD1
clone_size: medium-sized
v_call: TRBV2
j_call: TRBJ2-7
cdr3_nt: TGTGCCAGCAGTGAAGCGGGACAGGTCTCCTACGAGCAGTACTTC
cdr3_aa: CASSEAGQVSYEQYF

d_call: -
clone_size: -
v_call: TRBV19
j_call: TRBJ2-3
cdr3_nt: TGTGCCAGTAGTATAGCGGCTTCTCAAGGGGATACGCAGTATTTT
cdr3_aa: CASSIAASQGDTQYF

d_call: TRBD2
clone_size: -
v_call: TRBV6-6
j_call: TRBJ2-7
cdr3_nt: TGTGCCAGCAGTTCTGAGGGACTAGCGGGCTCCTACGAGCAGTACTTC
cdr3_aa: CASSSEGLAGSYEQYF

d_call: -
clone_size: once
v_call: TRBV7-9
j_call: TRBJ2-7
cdr3_nt: TGTGCCAGCAGCTTAGAGTCCCCCCGGACAGCAGCCGAGCAGTACTTC
cdr3_aa: CASSLESPRTAAEQYF

d_call: -
clone_size: few
v_call: TRBV6-5
j_call: TRBJ2-7
cdr3_nt: TGTGCCAGCAGACAGGGACCCACCTACGAGCAGTACTTC
cdr3_aa: CASRQGPTYEQYF

d_call: -
clone_size: -
v_call: TRBV6-5
j_call: TRBJ2-7
cdr3_nt: TGTGCCAGCAGTTCACAGGGTTACCGGGACGAGCAGTACTTC
cdr3_aa: CASSSQGYRDEQYF

d_call: TRBD1
clone_size: -
v_call: TRBV27
j_call: TRBJ2-2
cdr3_nt: TGTGCCAGCAGTTTATCGCAAGGGGGCAGCGGGGAGCTGTTTTTT
cdr3_aa: CASSLSQGGSGELFF

d_call: -
clone_size: -
v_call: TRBV19
j_call: TRBJ2-2
cdr3_nt: TGTGCCAGTAGTATTCAGGACAGCCTCACCGGGGAGCTGTTTTTT
cdr3_aa: CASSIQDSLTGELFF

d_call: TRBD2
clone_size: -
v_call: TRBV7-4
j_call: TRBJ2-1
cdr3_nt: TGTGCCAGCAGCTTAGTGGCTAGCGGGCCTTACAATGAGCAGTTCTTC
cdr3_aa: CASSLVASGPYNEQFF

d_call: -
clone_size: -
v_call: TRBV6-5
j_call: TRBJ1-1
cdr3_nt: TGTGCCAGCAGTGAAACCAGGCTCACTGAAGCTTTCTTT
cdr3_aa: CASSETRLTEAFF

d_call: -
clone_size: once
v_call: TRBV11-2
j_call: TRBJ1-2
cdr3_nt: TGTGCCAGCAGTTACTTAGGGGTCGATGGCTACACCTTC
cdr3_aa: CASSYLGVDGYTF

d_call: TRBD2
clone_size: -
v_call: TRBV5-6
j_call: TRBJ2-5
cdr3_nt: TGTGCCAGCAGCCACGCAGTGGCGGGGGGGCTCCTGACCCAGTACTTC
cdr3_aa: CASSHAVAGGLLTQYF

d_call: -
clone_size: -
v_call: TRBV6-1
j_call: TRBJ1-1
cdr3_nt: TGTGCCAGCAGTGTAGGGCTCACTGAAGCTTTCTTT
cdr3_aa: CASSVGLTEAFF

d_call: -
clone_size: once
v_call: TRBV19
j_call: TRBJ2-2
cdr3_nt: TGTGCCAGTAGTATTCTAGGGGCAAGCGGGGAGCTGTTTTTT
cdr3_aa: CASSILGASGELFF

d_call: -
clone_size: -
v_call: TRBV27
j_call: TRBJ2-7
cdr3_nt: TGTGCCAGCAGTTTCGGGGACACCTACGAGCAGTACTTC
cdr3_aa: CASSFGDTYEQYF

d_call: TRBD2
clone_size: once
v_call: TRBV19
j_call: TRBJ2-3
cdr3_nt: TGTGCCAGTGGGCGACTAGCGGGGGGCCAAGATACGCAGTATTTT
cdr3_aa: CASGRLAGGQDTQYF

d_call: -
clone_size: -
v_call: TRBV2
j_call: TRBJ1-6
cdr3_nt: TGTGCCAGCAGTGAGGTCCGGACGGGACTTCACTCCTATAATTCACCCCTCCACTTT
cdr3_aa: CASSEVRTGLHSYNSPLHF

d_call: -
clone_size: -
v_call: TRBV7-9
j_call: TRBJ2-5
cdr3_nt: TGTGCCAGCAGCCCCGGGGCAGAAGAGACCCAGTACTTC
cdr3_aa: CASSPGAEETQYF

d_call: TRBD2
clone_size: -
v_call: TRBV10-3
j_call: TRBJ2-7
cdr3_nt: TGTGCCATCTCCGGGACTAGCGGACTCCTCTACGAGCAGTACTTC
cdr3_aa: CAISGTSGLLYEQYF

d_call: -
clone_size: -
v_call: TRBV29-1
j_call: TRBJ2-5
cdr3_nt: TGCAGCGTTGTTGGAGGTCTCATCCAAGAGACCCAGTACTTC
cdr3_aa: CSVVGGLIQETQYF

d_call: -
clone_size: -
v_call: TRBV5-1
j_call: TRBJ2-3
cdr3_nt: TGCGCCGACATCTCCACCCTGGCGGGTCTCGAGGGTACGCAGTATTTT
cdr3_aa: CADISTLAGLEGTQYF

d_call: TRBD2
clone_size: once
v_call: TRBV7-9
j_call: TRBJ2-1
cdr3_nt: TGTGCCAGCAGCGGGGGACGGACTAGCGATCTGAGCTCCTACAATGAGCAGTTCTTC
cdr3_aa: CASSGGRTSDLSSYNEQFF

d_call: -
clone_size: -
v_call: TRBV5-6
j_call: TRBJ2-7
cdr3_nt: TGTGCCACCCTGTACTCCGGGACGCCCTTCGGCGAGCAGTACTTC
cdr3_aa: CATLYSGTPFGEQYF

d_call: -
clone_size: -
v_call: TRBV6-5
j_call: TRBJ1-1
cdr3_nt: TGTGCCAGCAGCCCCCAAGGGAACACTGAAGCTTTCTTT
cdr3_aa: CASSPQGNTEAFF

d_call: -
clone_size: -
v_call: TRBV2
j_call: TRBJ2-7
cdr3_nt: TGTGCCAGCAGGAGCGACTATGACGAGCAGTACTTC
cdr3_aa: CASRSDYDEQYF

d_call: TRBD2
clone_size: -
v_call: TRBV11-2
j_call: TRBJ2-1
cdr3_nt: TGTGCCAGCAGCTTTCCACTAGCGGGAAGGAGCTCCTACAATGAGCAGTTCTTC
cdr3_aa: CASSFPLAGRSSYNEQFF

d_call: -
clone_size: -
v_call: TRBV27
j_call: TRBJ2-1
cdr3_nt: TGTGCCAGCAGTTACGCGGGGGCTGGTAATGAGCAGTTCTTC
cdr3_aa: CASSYAGAGNEQFF

d_call: -
clone_size: -
v_call: TRBV7-9
j_call: TRBJ1-2
cdr3_nt: TGTGCCAGCAGCTCCTCGGCAGGCTATGGCTACACCTTC
cdr3_aa: CASSSSAGYGYTF

d_call: -
clone_size: -
v_call: TRBV14
j_call: TRBJ1-5
cdr3_nt: TGTGCCAGCACTGGCCCTAGGTCGGGCAATCAGCCCCAGCATTTT
cdr3_aa: CASTGPRSGNQPQHF

d_call: -
clone_size: -
v_call: TRBV5-8
j_call: TRBJ2-7
cdr3_nt: TGTGCCAGCAGCTTTGAGGGGTACGAGCAGTACTTC
cdr3_aa: CASSFEGYEQYF

d_call: -
clone_size: -
v_call: TRBV6-6
j_call: TRBJ1-3
cdr3_nt: TGTGCCAGCGGGGGCAGCGGAAACACCATATATTTT
cdr3_aa: CASGGSGNTIYF

d_call: -
clone_size: -
v_call: TRBV2
j_call: TRBJ1-1
cdr3_nt: TGTGCCACCGAAATGGAGGTGGCTGAAGCTTTCTTT
cdr3_aa: CATEMEVAEAFF

d_call: -
clone_size: -
v_call: TRBV28
j_call: TRBJ2-5
cdr3_nt: TGTGCCAGCAGTCCCGGGGACCTCACGGCCCAAGAGACCCAGTACTTC
cdr3_aa: CASSPGDLTAQETQYF